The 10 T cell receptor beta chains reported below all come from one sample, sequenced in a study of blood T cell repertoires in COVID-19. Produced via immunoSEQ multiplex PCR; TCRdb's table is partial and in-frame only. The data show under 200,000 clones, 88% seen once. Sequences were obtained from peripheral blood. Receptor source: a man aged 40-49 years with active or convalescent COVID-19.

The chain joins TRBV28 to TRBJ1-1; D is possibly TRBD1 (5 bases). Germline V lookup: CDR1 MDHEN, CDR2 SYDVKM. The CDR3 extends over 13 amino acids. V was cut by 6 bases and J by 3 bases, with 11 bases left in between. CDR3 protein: CASRGGGYTEAFF. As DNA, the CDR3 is TGTGCCAGCAGAGGCGGGGGTTACACTGAAGCTTTCTTT.

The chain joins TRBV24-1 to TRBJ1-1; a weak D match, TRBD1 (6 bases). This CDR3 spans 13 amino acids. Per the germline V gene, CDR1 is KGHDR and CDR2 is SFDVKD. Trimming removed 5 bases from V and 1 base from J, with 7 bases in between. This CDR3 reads CATSAGENTEAFF. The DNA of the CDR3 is TGTGCCACCAGTGCAGGGGAGAACACTGAAGCTTTCTTT.

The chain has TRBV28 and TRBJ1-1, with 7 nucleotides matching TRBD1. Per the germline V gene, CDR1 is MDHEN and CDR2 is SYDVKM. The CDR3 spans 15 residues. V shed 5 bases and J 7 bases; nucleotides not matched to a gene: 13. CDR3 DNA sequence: TGTGCCAGCAGTCCAGCGACAGGGTACCCCTATGAAGCTTTCTTT. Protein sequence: CASSPATGYPYEAFF.

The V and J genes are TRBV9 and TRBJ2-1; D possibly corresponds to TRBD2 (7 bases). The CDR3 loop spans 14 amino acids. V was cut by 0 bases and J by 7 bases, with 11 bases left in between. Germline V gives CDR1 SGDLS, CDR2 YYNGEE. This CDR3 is CASSVAGGGNEQFF. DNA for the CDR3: TGTGCCAGCAGCGTAGCGGGGGGCGGGAATGAGCAGTTCTTC.

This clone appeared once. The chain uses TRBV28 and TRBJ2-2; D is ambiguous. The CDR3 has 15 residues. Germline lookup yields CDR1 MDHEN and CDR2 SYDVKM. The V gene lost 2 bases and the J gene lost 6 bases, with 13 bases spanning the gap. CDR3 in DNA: TGTGCCAGCAGTTTAGAGCCCCCCCCACCCGGGGAGCTGTTTTTT. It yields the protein CASSLEPPPPGELFF.

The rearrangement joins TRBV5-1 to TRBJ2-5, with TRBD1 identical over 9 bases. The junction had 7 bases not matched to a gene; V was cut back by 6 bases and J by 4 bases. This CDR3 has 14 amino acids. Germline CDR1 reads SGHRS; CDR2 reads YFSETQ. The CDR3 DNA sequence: TGCGCCAGCACCCAACAGGGGGCAGGAGAGACCCAGTACTTC. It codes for CASTQQGAGETQYF.

The CDR3 region is CASSESGGTAEAFF. In DNA, the CDR3 is TGTGCCAGCAGTGAAAGTGGGGGGACGGCTGAAGCTTTCTTT. This chain uses TRBV6-1 with TRBJ1-1, with D possibly being TRBD1 (5 bases). The V gene lost 2 bases and the J gene lost 6 bases, with 13 bases spanning the gap. Germline CDR1 MNHNS, CDR2 SASEGT. This CDR3 region has 14 residues.

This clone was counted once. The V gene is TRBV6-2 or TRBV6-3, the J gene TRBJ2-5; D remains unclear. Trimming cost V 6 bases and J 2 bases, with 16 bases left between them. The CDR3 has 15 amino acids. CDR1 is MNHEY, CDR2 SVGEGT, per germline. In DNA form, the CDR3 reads TGTGCCAGCAGCCCCGTTCGTTCGGTACAAGAGACCCAGTACTTC. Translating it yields CASSPVRSVQETQYF.

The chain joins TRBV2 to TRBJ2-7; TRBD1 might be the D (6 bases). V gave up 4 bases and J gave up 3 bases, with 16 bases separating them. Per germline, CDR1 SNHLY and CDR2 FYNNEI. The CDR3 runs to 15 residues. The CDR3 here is CASSVGQGNFYEQYF. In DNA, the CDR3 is TGTGCCAGCAGTGTCGGGCAGGGGAATTTCTACGAGCAGTACTTC.

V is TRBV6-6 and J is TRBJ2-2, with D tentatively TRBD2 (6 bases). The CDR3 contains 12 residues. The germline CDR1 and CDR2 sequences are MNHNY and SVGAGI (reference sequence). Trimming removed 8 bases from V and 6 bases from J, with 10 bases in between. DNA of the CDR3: TGTGCCAGCCGAGGAGGGCCCGGGGAGCTGTTTTTT. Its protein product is CASRGGPGELFF.